Each of the 3 T cell receptor beta chains below was sequenced from the same sample in a study of T cells after yellow fever vaccination. TCRdb used MiXCR to reprocess the 5' RACE reads, holding one entry per CDR3 protein. Of fewer than 650,000 distinct CDR3 sequences in the sample, about a fifth were seen once. The sequences come from PBMCs, collected less than 25 days after the first yellow fever vaccination. The receptors derive from a man between 18 and 29 years old who received the YFV17D yellow fever vaccine.

In its sample, this clonotype was seen a few times. V gene TRBV18 combines with J gene TRBJ1-5; D might be TRBD1 (5 bases). The CDR3 spans 16 residues. The V end lost 3 bases, the J end lost 2 bases, and 14 bases lay between the germline ends. Per germline, CDR1 KGHSH and CDR2 LQKENI. CDR3 region: CASSPGYGGGNQPQHF. CDR3 sequence (DNA): TGTGCCAGCTCACCGGGGTACGGGGGTGGCAATCAGCCCCAGCATTTT. Variable domain in full (rest from reference TRBV18 and TRBJ1-5): NAGVMQNPRHLVRRRGQEARLRCSPMKGHSHVYWYRQLPEEGLKFMVYLQKENIIDESGMPKERFSAEFPKEGPSILRIQQVVRGDSAAYFCASSPGYGGGNQPQHFGDGTRLSIL.

The chain carries TRBV7-2 and TRBJ1-1; the D is unclear. This CDR3 has 15 amino acids. Between the trimmed V and J ends, which lost 4 bases and 5 bases, there was a span of 17 bases. From germline, CDR1 is SGHTA and CDR2 FQGNSA. The CDR3 here is CASSSFPGSGTEAFF. Here the CDR3 DNA reads TGTGCCAGCAGCTCTTTCCCTGGATCCGGGACTGAAGCTTTCTTT.

The rearrangement joins TRBV2 to TRBJ2-7; TRBD1 agrees at 8 bases. The ends lost 8 bases at V and 7 bases at J; junction bases unmatched: 13. The germline V gene encodes CDR1 SNHLY and CDR2 FYNNEI. This CDR3 spans 14 amino acids. This chain's CDR3 is CASGPDRGTGEQYF. CDR3 DNA sequence: TGTGCCAGCGGGCCAGACAGGGGTACGGGAGAGCAGTACTTC.